The 30 T cell receptor beta chains listed next were all sequenced from one sample in a study of blood T cell repertoires in COVID-19. Clones were read by immunoSEQ multiplex PCR, and TCRdb kept only the in-frame ones, dropping some. The repertoire has 170,000 or so clones, about 86% of them found once; the top ten carry about 8.6%. The sample was peripheral blood. Every receptor here comes from a man aged 45-65 years with active or convalescent COVID-19.

The chain combines TRBV18 with TRBJ1-2, with 8 bases fitting TRBD1. Germline values: CDR1 KGHSH, CDR2 LQKENI. V lost 5 bases, J lost 7 bases, and 6 bases stayed unmatched. The CDR3 covers 13 residues. CDR3 region: CASSTDRASGYTF. The CDR3 nucleotides are TGTGCCAGCTCAACGGACAGGGCGAGTGGCTACACCTTC.

V and J are TRBV29-1 and TRBJ2-2; the D gene is possibly TRBD1 (8 bases). The germline gives CDR1 SQVTM, CDR2 ANQGSEA. The V end lost 6 bases, the J end lost 7 bases, and 18 bases lay between the germline ends. CDR3 length: 14 amino acids. CDR3 amino acids: CSVTGQGGGGELFF. CDR3 in DNA: TGCAGCGTCACTGGACAGGGAGGGGGCGGGGAGCTGTTTTTT.

The rearrangement uses TRBV18 and TRBJ2-1; the match to TRBD1 covers 7 bases. The CDR3 consists of 13 residues. Looked up from germline, CDR1 is KGHSH and CDR2 is LQKENI. The V and J ends lost 3 bases and 8 bases, in that order; junction bases with no gene match: 4. As DNA, the CDR3 is TGTGCCAGCTCACCGGGACAGCTGGATGAGCAGTTCTTC. It is translated as CASSPGQLDEQFF.

The chain joins TRBV5-1 to TRBJ1-1, with 7 bases identical to TRBD1. V was clipped by 4 bases and J by 1 base; unmatched bases: 4. CDR3 length: 14 amino acids. From germline, CDR1 is SGHRS and CDR2 YFSETQ. CDR3 nucleotides: TGCGCCAGCAGCCCGGGACAGTGGAACACTGAAGCTTTCTTT. This gives the protein CASSPGQWNTEAFF.

J is TRBJ2-7 and V is TRBV27; D is uncertain. CDR3 length equals 13 residues. V was cut by 3 bases and J by 2 bases, with 8 bases left in between. Germline V gene data show CDR1 as MNHEY and CDR2 as SMNVEV (reference sequence). The CDR3 coding sequence is TGTGCCAGCAGTTTCACCAGGACCTACGAGCAGTACTTC. Amino acids: CASSFTRTYEQYF.

The CDR3 protein is CASSLRDKNEQFF. The CDR3 DNA sequence: TGCGCCAGCAGCTTGCGGGACAAAAATGAGCAGTTCTTC. The V call is TRBV5-1, the J call TRBJ2-1; D is possibly TRBD1 (6 bases). CDR3 length: 13 amino acids. The germline CDR1 and CDR2 sequences are SGHRS and YFSETQ. The ends were cut back, 1 base at V and 7 bases at J, with 9 bases in the middle.

This sequence joins TRBV11-2 and TRBJ2-7; TRBD2 aligns across 10 bases. The germline V gene encodes CDR1 SGHAT and CDR2 FQNNGV. Germline trimming cut 7 bases from V and 3 bases from J; bases unmatched to any gene: 12. The CDR3 extends over 16 amino acids. The CDR3 is CASTRPSGRWIYEQYF. DNA for the CDR3: TGTGCCAGCACCCGACCTAGCGGGAGATGGATCTACGAGCAGTACTTC.

This chain connects TRBV5-1 to TRBJ2-4; 14 bases agree with TRBD2. Germline V gives CDR1 SGHRS, CDR2 YFSETQ. The length of the CDR3 is 18 residues. The V segment lost 3 bases and the J segment 3 bases; nucleotides outside the gene matches: 8. CDR3 nucleotide sequence: TGCGCCAGCAGCTCCGACGGGACTAGCGGGAGTGTCAAAAACATTCAGTACTTC. Its protein is CASSSDGTSGSVKNIQYF. The entire variable domain, with the rest obtained from reference TRBV5-1 and TRBJ2-4, is as follows: KAGVTQTPRYLIKTRGQQVTLSCSPISGHRSVSWYQQTPGQGLQFLFEYFSETQRNKGNFPGRFSGRQFSNSRSEMNVSTLELGDSALYLCASSSDGTSGSVKNIQYFGAGTRLSVL.

The V and J genes are TRBV11-2 and TRBJ1-2, with D possibly being TRBD1 (6 bases). This CDR3 contains 13 residues. CDR1 SGHAT and CDR2 FQNNGV come from the germline V gene. Trimming removed 1 base from V and 6 bases from J, with 9 bases in between. CDR3 sequence (DNA): TGTGCCAGCAGCTTAGGGACAGTTAATGGCTACACCTTC. Its protein product is CASSLGTVNGYTF. Drawing the rest from reference TRBV11-2 and TRBJ1-2, the complete variable domain is EAGVAQSPRYKIIEKRQSVAFWCNPISGHATLYWYQQILGQGPKLLIQFQNNGVVDDSQLPKDRFSAERLKGVDSTLKIQPAKLEDSAVYLCASSLGTVNGYTFGSGTRLTVV.

The chain employs TRBV24-1 and TRBJ2-1, with D unclear. V was shortened by 9 bases and J by 5 bases, with 4 bases between the two germline ends. CDR1 KGHDR and CDR2 SFDVKD come from the germline V gene. The CDR3 length is 10 residues. CDR3 nucleotide sequence: TGTGCCACCGAGGACAATGAGCAGTTCTTC. Encoded protein: CATEDNEQFF.

This sequence joins TRBV6-5 and TRBJ2-7, with D hard to call. CDR1 and CDR2 from the germline V gene are MNHEY and SVGAGI. The CDR3 totals 12 residues. Trimming removed 6 bases at V and 6 bases at J, with 12 bases between. The DNA of the CDR3 is TGTGCCAGCAGCCCCGCCGGCGGCGAGCAGTACTTC. This sequence encodes CASSPAGGEQYF.

This chain links TRBV2 with TRBJ1-1, with D maybe TRBD1 (5 bases). The CDR3 extends over 13 amino acids. In germline, CDR1 is SNHLY, CDR2 FYNNEI. The V and J ends lost 7 bases and 5 bases respectively, with 14 bases between them. The CDR3 DNA sequence: TGTGCCAGCACCCCCTCGGGGGGAACTGAAGCTTTCTTT. This codes for CASTPSGGTEAFF.

V and J are TRBV7-2 and TRBJ2-5; 9 nucleotides line up with TRBD2. Trimming at V came to 6 bases and at J to 5 bases, leaving 13 bases not matched to a gene. CDR3 length equals 16 residues. From germline, CDR1 is SGHTA and CDR2 FQGNSA. CDR3 sequence (DNA): TGTGCCAGCAGTTCTCAAGGCGGGGGGGGCCGTGAGACCCAGTACTTC. This translates into CASSSQGGGGRETQYF.

This chain links TRBV5-4 with TRBJ2-7, with TRBD1 as a possible D gene (6 bases). Germline V gene sequence: CDR1 SGHNT, CDR2 YYREEE (reference sequence). The V end was cut by 0 bases, the J end by 4 bases, with 17 bases between. The CDR3 contains 16 residues. In DNA form, the CDR3 reads TGTGCCAGCAGCTTGGGCCGACAGGCATTACCTTACGAGCAGTACTTC. Residues: CASSLGRQALPYEQYF.

The V call is TRBV3-1 (or the pseudogene TRBV3-2), the J call TRBJ1-2, with 8 bases aligning to TRBD1. The CDR3 covers 15 residues. Trimming took 0 bases from V and 8 from J; bases not matched to a gene: 8. The germline gives CDR1 LGHDT, CDR2 YNNKEL (reference sequence). In DNA, the CDR3 is TGTGCCAGCAGCCAAGAGGAGCAGGGGGCGGGAGGCTACACCTTC. It is translated as CASSQEEQGAGGYTF.

This sequence joins TRBV9 and TRBJ1-3; a weak D match, TRBD1 (6 bases). Trimming took 3 bases from V and 1 from J, leaving 11 bases between them. CDR3 length: 15 amino acids. Germline values: CDR1 SGDLS, CDR2 YYNGEE. CDR3 in amino acids: CASSGTQGSGNTIYF. The CDR3 coding sequence is TGTGCCAGCAGCGGGACTCAGGGGTCTGGAAACACCATATATTTT.

V and J are TRBV21-1 and TRBJ2-7; TRBD1, as called in the table, went unchecked against the DNA. TRBV21-1 constitutes a pseudogene. The CDR3 is 19 amino acids. The CDR3 sequence is CASSNGNPVLAGQGDEQYF. CDR3 in DNA: TGTGCCAGCAGCAACGGCAATCCGGTTCTGGCGGGACAGGGGGACGAGCAGTACTTC.

The CDR3 bases are TGTGCCAGCAGCTTAATTAATGGCTACACCTTC. Residues: CASSLINGYTF. The V and J genes are TRBV7-4 and TRBJ1-2; D unclear. Trimming pared 2 bases from V and 6 bases from J, leaving 4 bases between. Germline V lookup: CDR1 SGHVT, CDR2 SQSDAQ. This CDR3 spans 11 amino acids.

The chain employs TRBV4-1 and TRBJ2-7; D unclear. V lost 0 bases and J lost 0, with 12 bases in between. CDR3 length: 16 residues. Per germline, CDR1 MGHRA and CDR2 YSYEKL. In DNA form, the CDR3 reads TGCGCCAGCAGCCAAGATCCCTTGATGAGCTCCTACGAGCAGTACTTC. This sequence encodes CASSQDPLMSSYEQYF.

V gene TRBV12-3 or TRBV12-4 combines with J gene TRBJ1-5; D is undetermined. V shed 6 bases and J shed 4 bases, with 10 bases lying between them. The CDR3 contains 13 residues. The chain's CDR3 is CASRKYRNQPQHF. In DNA, the CDR3 is TGTGCCAGCAGAAAATACAGAAATCAGCCCCAGCATTTT.

The genes are TRBV20-1 and TRBJ1-1; TRBD1 might be the D (6 bases). V lost 6 bases, J lost 11 bases, and 16 bases lay in between. There are 11 residues in the CDR3. Germline CDR1 DFQATT, CDR2 SNEGSKA (reference sequence). This CDR3 reads CSATRGLVAFF. In nucleotides, the CDR3 is TGCAGTGCGACCAGGGGTTTGGTGGCTTTCTTT.

The chain uses TRBV19 and TRBJ2-2; TRBD1 is a possible D gene (5 bases). Germline V lookup: CDR1 LNHDA, CDR2 SQIVND (reference sequence). The V end was cut by 6 bases, the J end by 2 bases, with 19 bases between. The CDR3 extends over 17 amino acids. CDR3 protein: CASRISTGRTNTGELFF. The CDR3 region has the DNA TGTGCCAGTAGGATAAGCACAGGTCGTACTAACACCGGGGAGCTGTTTTTT.

V and J are TRBV9 and TRBJ1-2, with 7 positions matching TRBD1. Germline-derived CDR1 and CDR2 are SGDLS and YYNGEE. After removal of 4 bases from V and 0 bases from J, the junction contained 6 bases not matched to a gene. The CDR3 is made up of 15 amino acids. This CDR3 reads CASSSGTVANYGYTF. CDR3 nucleotide sequence: TGTGCCAGCAGCTCCGGGACAGTCGCTAACTATGGCTACACCTTC.

CDR3 nucleotide sequence: TGCAGCGTTGTCTTCGTGGGACAGTCCAACACTGAAGCTTTCTTT. This sequence encodes CSVVFVGQSNTEAFF. This sequence joins TRBV29-1 and TRBJ1-1; TRBD1 matches 7 bases. The CDR3 has 15 amino acids. The trim removed 4 bases at V and 2 bases at J, leaving 10 bases unmatched. Germline V lookup: CDR1 SQVTM, CDR2 ANQGSEA.

This clone appeared a single time. The chain recombines TRBV5-1 with TRBJ1-2; TRBD1 is a possible D gene (6 bases). V lost 4 bases to trimming and J lost 8 bases, with 21 bases between them. CDR3 size: 15 residues. Germline assignment: CDR1 SGHRS and CDR2 YFSETQ. CDR3 sequence: CASSQRMDSARGYTF. CDR3 nucleotides: TGCGCCAGCAGCCAACGGATGGACAGCGCCCGGGGCTACACCTTC. The full variable domain, with the rest looked up from reference TRBV5-1 and TRBJ1-2, is KAGVTQTPRYLIKTRGQQVTLSCSPISGHRSVSWYQQTPGQGLQFLFEYFSETQRNKGNFPGRFSGRQFSNSRSEMNVSTLELGDSALYLCASSQRMDSARGYTFGSGTRLTVV.

The chain employs TRBV6-5 and TRBJ1-1; 7 positions match TRBD1. The CDR3 has 15 residues. V dropped 5 bases and J dropped 1; count of bases not matched to a gene: 7. Germline V lookup: CDR1 MNHEY, CDR2 SVGAGI. CDR3 loop: CASSRPGTENTEAFF. The CDR3, as DNA: TGTGCCAGCAGTAGACCCGGGACAGAGAACACTGAAGCTTTCTTT.

V gene TRBV4-2 combines with J gene TRBJ2-1, with 7 bases lining up with TRBD1. Germline lookup yields CDR1 LGHNA and CDR2 YNFKEQ. V shed 0 bases, J shed 7 bases, and the junction held 9 bases outside the gene matches. This CDR3 spans 16 amino acids. The CDR3 sequence is CASSQDLTGTENEQFF. CDR3 nucleotide sequence: TGTGCCAGCAGCCAAGATCTAACCGGGACAGAGAATGAGCAGTTCTTC.

J is TRBJ2-5 and V is TRBV2; 8 bases are shared with TRBD1. Trimming removed 5 bases from V and 4 bases from J; junction bases left unmatched: 6. CDR3 length: 14 residues. The V gene's germline CDR1 is SNHLY and CDR2 FYNNEI. CDR3 residues: CASSIQGARETQYF. CDR3 coding DNA: TGTGCCAGCAGTATTCAGGGGGCGAGAGAGACCCAGTACTTC. Full variable domain (rest looked up from reference TRBV2 and TRBJ2-5): EPEVTQTPSHQVTQMGQEVILRCVPISNHLYFYWYRQILGQKVEFLVSFYNNEISEKSEIFDDQFSVERPDGSNFTLKIRSTKLEDSAMYFCASSIQGARETQYFGPGTRLLVL.

This rearrangement joins TRBV6-5 to TRBJ1-2, with 8 nucleotides matching TRBD1. This CDR3 has 14 amino acids. Germline V lookup: CDR1 MNHEY, CDR2 SVGAGI. V gave up 6 bases and J gave up 4 bases; unmatched junction bases: 7. The CDR3 sequence: CASRLETGVYGYTF. The CDR3 region has the DNA TGTGCCAGCAGATTAGAGACAGGGGTCTATGGCTACACCTTC.

This clone was seen only a few times. V gene TRBV7-3 combines with J gene TRBJ1-1, with no clear D. Trimming pared 5 bases from V and 4 bases from J, leaving 11 bases between. This CDR3 is 13 amino acids long. Per germline, CDR1 SGHTA and CDR2 FQGTGA. In DNA, the CDR3 is TGTGCCAGCAGCCAGGACTTGATCACTGAAGCTTTCTTT. Its protein is CASSQDLITEAFF.